This passage covers 7 T cell receptor beta chains from one sample sequenced in a study of T cell repertoires in cytomegalovirus infection. These receptors lack a known antigen. TCRdb passed the reads through MiXCR, listing each CDR3 protein once. This repertoire shows hundreds of thousands of distinct CDR3 sequences, roughly 29% found once; its top ten account for 20%. Here the sequenced sample was cultured PBMCs, taken from culture after CMV antigen stimulation. These receptors were obtained from a human donor in good health (CMV status not recorded). Some clones in this sample may be carry-over from other donors' samples.

The chain couples TRBV10-3 to TRBJ2-1, with TRBD2 identical over 7 bases. Germline-derived CDR1 and CDR2 are ENHRY and SYGVKD. V shed 5 bases and J 10 bases; nucleotides not matched to a gene: 2. The CDR3 runs to 11 residues. CDR3 sequence: CAISSGEEQFF. As DNA, the CDR3 is TGTGCCATCAGTAGCGGGGAAGAGCAGTTCTTC.

The chain links TRBV4-2 to TRBJ1-2, with D tentatively TRBD1 (6 bases). The V and J ends lost 0 bases and 2 bases respectively, with 16 bases between them. This CDR3 is built from 17 residues. The germline V gene has CDR1 LGHNA and CDR2 YNFKEQ. The CDR3 region is CASSQDLQQGLNYGYTF. The CDR3 DNA sequence: TGTGCCAGCAGCCAAGATCTACAACAGGGCTTAAACTATGGCTACACCTTC.

The CDR3 here is CATSSEGNEQFF. As DNA, the CDR3 is TGTGCCACCAGCAGTGAGGGCAATGAGCAGTTCTTC. The chain carries TRBV15 and TRBJ2-1; a possible D gene is TRBD2 (5 bases). V shed 3 bases and J shed 6 bases, with 6 bases lying between them. This CDR3 has 12 amino acids. The V gene's germline CDR1 is LNHNV and CDR2 YYDKDF (reference sequence).

This sequence joins TRBV7-8 and TRBJ2-1, with 8 bases lining up with TRBD2. The V gene's germline CDR1 is SGHVS and CDR2 FQNEAQ. This CDR3 comprises 16 residues. The junction had 9 bases not matched to a gene; V was cut back by 5 bases and J by 3 bases. The CDR3 nucleotides are TGTGCCAGCAGCCCAAAGGGGACTAGGGACTACAATGAGCAGTTCTTC. Amino acid sequence: CASSPKGTRDYNEQFF.

The chain has TRBV7-6 and TRBJ1-1; a weak D match, TRBD1 (5 bases). The CDR3 contains 16 residues. V lost 2 bases and J lost 5, with 18 bases in between. In germline, CDR1 is SGHVS, CDR2 FNYEAQ. CDR3 region: CASSLSVAAGTTEAFF. In nucleotides, the CDR3 is TGTGCCAGCAGCTTATCGGTCGCAGCAGGGACTACTGAAGCTTTCTTT.

The rearrangement joins TRBV6-2 or TRBV6-3 to TRBJ2-1; 8 bases are a match to TRBD2. The CDR3 runs to 15 residues. In germline, CDR1 is MNHEY, CDR2 SVGEGT. The junction had 7 bases not matched to a gene; V was cut back by 2 bases and J by 7 bases. The CDR3 DNA reads TGTGCCAGCAGTTACGGGCGGGGGGCGGGGAATGAGCAGTTCTTC. As protein: CASSYGRGAGNEQFF.

The rearrangement links TRBV10-3 to TRBJ2-5; D is ambiguous. CDR1 and CDR2 (germline): ENHRY, SYGVKD. V lost 6 bases and J lost 5, with 13 bases in between. The CDR3 has 13 residues. This CDR3 reads CAIRGSLLETQYF. The CDR3 DNA follows: TGTGCCATCAGAGGTTCCCTCCTCGAGACCCAGTACTTC.